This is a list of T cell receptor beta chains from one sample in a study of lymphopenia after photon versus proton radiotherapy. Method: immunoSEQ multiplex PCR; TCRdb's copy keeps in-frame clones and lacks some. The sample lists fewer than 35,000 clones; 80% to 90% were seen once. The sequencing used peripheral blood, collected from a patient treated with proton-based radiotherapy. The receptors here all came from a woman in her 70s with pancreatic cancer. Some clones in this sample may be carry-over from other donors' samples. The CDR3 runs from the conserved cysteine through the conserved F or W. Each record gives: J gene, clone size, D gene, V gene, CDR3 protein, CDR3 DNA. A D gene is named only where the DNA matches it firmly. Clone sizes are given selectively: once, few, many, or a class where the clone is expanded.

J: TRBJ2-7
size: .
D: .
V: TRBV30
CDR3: CAWSVNRASYEQYF
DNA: TGTGCCTGGAGTGTAAACAGAGCGTCCTACGAGCAGTACTTC

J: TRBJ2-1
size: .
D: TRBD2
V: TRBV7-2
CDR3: CASSSRLAGAANEQFF
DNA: TGTGCCAGCAGCTCCCGCCTAGCGGGAGCGGCCAATGAGCAGTTCTTC

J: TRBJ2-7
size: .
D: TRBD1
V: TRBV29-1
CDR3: CSVGQGASYEQYF
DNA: TGCAGCGTTGGGCAGGGGGCCTCCTACGAGCAGTACTTC

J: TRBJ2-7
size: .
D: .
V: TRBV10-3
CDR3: CAAGTVSYEQYF
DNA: TGTGCCGCGGGGACGGTTTCCTACGAGCAGTACTTC

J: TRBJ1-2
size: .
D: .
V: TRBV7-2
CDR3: CASSQRTAYGYTF
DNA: TGTGCCAGCAGCCAACGGACAGCCTATGGCTACACCTTC

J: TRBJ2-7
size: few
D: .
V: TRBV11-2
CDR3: CASSLDAPGNLEQYF
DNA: TGTGCCAGCAGCTTAGATGCCCCGGGCAATCTGGAGCAGTACTTC

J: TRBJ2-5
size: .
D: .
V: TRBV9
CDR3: CASSFAGGETQYF
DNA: TGTGCCAGCAGCTTTGCGGGTGGGGAGACCCAGTACTTC

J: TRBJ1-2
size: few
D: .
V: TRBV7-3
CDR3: CASSSGGSGGYTF
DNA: TGTGCCAGCAGCTCTGGCGGATCGGGTGGCTACACCTTC

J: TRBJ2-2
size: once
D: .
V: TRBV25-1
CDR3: CASSATDLGTGELFF
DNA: TGTGCCAGCAGTGCCACAGACTTGGGGACCGGGGAGCTGTTTTTT

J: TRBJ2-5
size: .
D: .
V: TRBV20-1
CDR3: CSVSQETQYF
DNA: TGCAGTGTCTCCCAAGAGACCCAGTACTTC

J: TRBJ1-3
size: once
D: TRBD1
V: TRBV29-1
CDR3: CSVGRDRAGNTIYF
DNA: TGCAGCGTTGGGCGTGACAGGGCTGGAAACACCATATATTTT

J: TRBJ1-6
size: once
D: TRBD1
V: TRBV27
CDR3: CASSPGTANSPLHF
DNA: TGTGCCAGCAGTCCCGGGACAGCGAATTCACCCCTCCACTTT

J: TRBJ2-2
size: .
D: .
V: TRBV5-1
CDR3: CASSKSQNTGELFF
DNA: TGCGCCAGCAGCAAATCACAGAACACCGGGGAGCTGTTTTTT

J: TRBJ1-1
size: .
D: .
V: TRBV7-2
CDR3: CASSLVGQGNTEAFF
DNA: TGTGCCAGCAGCTTAGTGGGGCAGGGGAACACTGAAGCTTTCTTT

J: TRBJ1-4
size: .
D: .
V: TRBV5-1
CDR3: CASSLSGSGEKLFF
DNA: TGCGCCAGCAGCTTGTCCGGGTCGGGTGAAAAACTGTTTTTT

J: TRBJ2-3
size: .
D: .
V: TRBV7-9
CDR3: CASSLSDRSTDTQYF
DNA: TGTGCCAGCAGCTTGTCGGACAGAAGCACAGATACGCAGTATTTT

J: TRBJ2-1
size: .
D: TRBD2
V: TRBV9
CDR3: CASSAGTSGIYNEQFF
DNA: TGTGCCAGCAGCGCGGGGACTAGCGGGATTTACAATGAGCAGTTCTTC

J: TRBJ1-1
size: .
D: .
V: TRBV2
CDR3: CASRDSRNTEAFF
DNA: TGTGCCAGCAGGGACAGCCGGAACACTGAAGCTTTCTTT

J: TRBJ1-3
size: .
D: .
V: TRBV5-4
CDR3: CASSLATGVSGNTIYF
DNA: TGTGCCAGCAGCTTGGCCACGGGGGTCTCTGGAAACACCATATATTTT

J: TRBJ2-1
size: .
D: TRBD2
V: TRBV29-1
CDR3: CSALPGGRATSSYNEQLF
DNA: TGCAGCGCACTACCGGGCGGGAGGGCCACAAGCTCCTACAATGAGCAGCTCTTC

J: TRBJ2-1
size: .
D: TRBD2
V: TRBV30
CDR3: CAWSGSGRYNEQFF
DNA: TGTGCCTGGAGCGGTAGCGGGAGGTACAATGAGCAGTTCTTC

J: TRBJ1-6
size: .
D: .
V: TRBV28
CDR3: CASRVTGAGSPLHF
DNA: TGTGCCAGCAGAGTGACAGGAGCAGGTTCACCCCTCCACTTT

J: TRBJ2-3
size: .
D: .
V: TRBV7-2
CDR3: CASSLPEGSDTQYF
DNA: TGTGCCAGCAGCTTACCCGAGGGGTCAGATACGCAGTATTTT

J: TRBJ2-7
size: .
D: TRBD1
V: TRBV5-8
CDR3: CASSLVGQGDEQYF
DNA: TGTGCCAGCAGCTTGGTTGGACAGGGGGACGAGCAGTACTTC

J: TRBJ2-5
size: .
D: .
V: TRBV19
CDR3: CASSTTGRETQYF
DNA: TGTGCCAGTAGTACAACTGGACGAGAGACCCAGTACTTC

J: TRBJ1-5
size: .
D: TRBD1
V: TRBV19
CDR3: CASNMGQVNQPQHF
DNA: TGTGCCAGTAATATGGGACAGGTGAATCAGCCCCAGCATTTT

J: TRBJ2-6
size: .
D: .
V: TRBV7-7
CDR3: CASSSDSTGANVLTF
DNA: TGTGCTAGCAGCTCCGACAGTACCGGGGCCAACGTCCTGACTTTC

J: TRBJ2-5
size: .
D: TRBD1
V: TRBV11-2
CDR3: CASRQRSLTGFKETQYF
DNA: TGTGCCAGCAGGCAGAGGTCGCTGACAGGGTTCAAAGAGACCCAGTACTTC

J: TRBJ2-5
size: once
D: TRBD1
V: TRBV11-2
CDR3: CASSLRTGQETQYF
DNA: TGTGCCAGCAGCTTAAGGACAGGGCAAGAGACCCAGTACTTC

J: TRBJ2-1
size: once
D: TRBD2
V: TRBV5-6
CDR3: CASSLDLLAASSSYNEQFF
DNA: TGTGCCAGCAGCTTGGATCTGCTAGCGGCCTCTAGCTCCTACAATGAGCAGTTCTTC

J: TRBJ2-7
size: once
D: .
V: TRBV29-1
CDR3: CSVQEAYEQYF
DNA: TGCAGCGTACAAGAAGCCTACGAGCAGTACTTC

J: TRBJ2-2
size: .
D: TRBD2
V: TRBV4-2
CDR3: CASSQDVLGGSFTGELFF
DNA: TGTGCCAGCAGCCAAGATGTCCTAGGCGGGAGCTTTACCGGGGAGCTGTTTTTT

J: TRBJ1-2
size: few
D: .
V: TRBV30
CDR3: CAWSRDGSGGGYGYTF
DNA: TGTGCCTGGAGTAGGGACGGCTCGGGAGGAGGCTATGGCTACACCTTC

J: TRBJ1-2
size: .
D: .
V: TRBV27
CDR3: CASSLQGNYGYTF
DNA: TGTGCCAGCAGTCTACAGGGTAACTATGGCTACACCTTC

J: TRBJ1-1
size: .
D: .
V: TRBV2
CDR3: CASSEMGRGNTEAFF
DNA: TGTGCCAGCAGTGAAATGGGCAGGGGGAACACTGAAGCTTTCTTT

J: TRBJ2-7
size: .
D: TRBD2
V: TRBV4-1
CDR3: CASSQGTSGNYEQYF
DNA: TGCGCCAGCAGCCAAGGTACTAGCGGTAACTACGAGCAGTACTTC

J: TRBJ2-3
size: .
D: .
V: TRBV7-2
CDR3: CASSPRQVSTDTQYF
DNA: TGTGCCAGCAGCCCGAGACAGGTTAGCACAGATACGCAGTATTTT

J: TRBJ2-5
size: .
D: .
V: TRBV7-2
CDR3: CASSLGPQGQETQYF
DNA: TGTGCCAGCAGCTTAGGGCCCCAGGGACAAGAGACCCAGTACTTC

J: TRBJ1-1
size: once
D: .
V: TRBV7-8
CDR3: CASSPSVGEGTEAFF
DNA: TGTGCCAGCAGCCCCTCGGTTGGGGAAGGAACTGAAGCTTTCTTT

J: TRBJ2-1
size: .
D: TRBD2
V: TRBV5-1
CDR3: CASSRTGGLDEQFF
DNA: TGCGCCAGCAGCAGGACGGGAGGGCTTGATGAGCAGTTCTTC

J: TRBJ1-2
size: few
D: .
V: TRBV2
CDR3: CASSERTATWRYTF
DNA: TGTGCCAGCAGTGAAAGGACCGCTACTTGGCGCTACACCTTC

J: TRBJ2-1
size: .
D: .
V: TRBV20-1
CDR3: CSVPQGWEQFF
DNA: TGCAGTGTGCCCCAGGGCTGGGAGCAGTTCTTC

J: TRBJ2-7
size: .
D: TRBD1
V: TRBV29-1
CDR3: CSGVGQGWHEQYF
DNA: TGCAGCGGGGTGGGACAGGGGTGGCACGAGCAGTACTTC

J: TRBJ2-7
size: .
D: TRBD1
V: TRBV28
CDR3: CASSLVGRGTYEQYF
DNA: TGTGCCAGCAGTTTAGTGGGCAGGGGGACCTACGAGCAGTACTTC

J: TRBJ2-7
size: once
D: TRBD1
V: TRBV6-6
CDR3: CASSNGGQAQDEQYF
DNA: TGTGCCAGCAGCAACGGGGGACAGGCCCAGGACGAGCAGTACTTC

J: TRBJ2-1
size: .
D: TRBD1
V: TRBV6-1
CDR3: CASSEYVGQYNEQFF
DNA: TGTGCCAGCAGTGAATATGTGGGACAGTACAATGAGCAGTTCTTC

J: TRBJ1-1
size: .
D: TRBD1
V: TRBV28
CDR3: CASSPGTGGRTEAFF
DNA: TGTGCCAGCAGTCCAGGGACAGGGGGGAGGACTGAAGCTTTCTTT

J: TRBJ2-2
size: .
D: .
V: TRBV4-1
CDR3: CASSQNTRTGWSGGELFF
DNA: TGCGCCAGCAGCCAGAATACAAGGACGGGGTGGAGTGGAGGGGAGCTGTTTTTT

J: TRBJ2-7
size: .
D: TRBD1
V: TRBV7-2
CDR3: CASSLGTRQGAREQYF
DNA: TGTGCCAGCAGCTTAGGGACCCGACAGGGGGCGCGGGAGCAGTACTTC